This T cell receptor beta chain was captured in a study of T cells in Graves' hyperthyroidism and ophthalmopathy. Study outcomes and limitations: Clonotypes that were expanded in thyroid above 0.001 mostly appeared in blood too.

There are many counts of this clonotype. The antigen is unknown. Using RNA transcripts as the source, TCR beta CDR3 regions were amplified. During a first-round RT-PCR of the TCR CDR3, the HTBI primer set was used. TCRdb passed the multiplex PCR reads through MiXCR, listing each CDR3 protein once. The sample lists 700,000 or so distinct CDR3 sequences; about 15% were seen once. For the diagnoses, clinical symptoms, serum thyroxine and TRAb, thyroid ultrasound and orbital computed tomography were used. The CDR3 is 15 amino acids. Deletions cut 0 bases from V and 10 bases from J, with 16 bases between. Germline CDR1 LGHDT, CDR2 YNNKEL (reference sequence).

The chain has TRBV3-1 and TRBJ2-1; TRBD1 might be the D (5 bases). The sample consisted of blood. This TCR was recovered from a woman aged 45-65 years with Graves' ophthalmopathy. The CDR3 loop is CASSQEFIGVIEQFF. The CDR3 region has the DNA TGTGCCAGCAGCCAAGAGTTTATAGGGGTCATCGAGCAGTTCTTC.